This is a list of T cell receptor beta chains from one sample in a study of spatial heterogeneity in lung cancer. Each CDR3 protein gets one entry after TCRdb re-called the 5' RACE reads with MiXCR. The sample records some 70,000 distinct CDR3 sequences, 10% to 15% being singletons. The sample in question was PBMCs, obtained at surgery. The receptors here all came from a male donor with early-stage non-small cell lung cancer. Both conserved end residues are part of each CDR3. Each record gives: V gene, J gene, CDR3 protein.

v_gene: TRBV10-3
j_gene: TRBJ2-5
CDR3aa: CAIRGGGMETQYF

v_gene: TRBV3-1
j_gene: TRBJ2-6
CDR3aa: CASSQGGSGANVLTF

v_gene: TRBV7-2
j_gene: TRBJ1-4
CDR3aa: CASSLNEGEKLFF

v_gene: TRBV18
j_gene: TRBJ1-1
CDR3aa: CASSIGGGAEAFF

v_gene: TRBV19
j_gene: TRBJ1-5
CDR3aa: CASKFGDQPQHF

v_gene: TRBV12-3/TRBV12-4
j_gene: TRBJ1-3
CDR3aa: CASHPGTSSGNTIYF

v_gene: TRBV4-3
j_gene: TRBJ1-1
CDR3aa: CASSQRWRGNTEAFF

v_gene: TRBV20-1
j_gene: TRBJ2-2
CDR3aa: CSAGGPGPRNTGELFF

v_gene: TRBV20-1
j_gene: TRBJ1-6
CDR3aa: CSAATGTGGPSPLHF

v_gene: TRBV28
j_gene: TRBJ2-7
CDR3aa: CASSTPGTGSYEQYF

v_gene: TRBV5-1
j_gene: TRBJ2-7
CDR3aa: CASSSGQLQEQYF

v_gene: TRBV10-3
j_gene: TRBJ1-1
CDR3aa: CAIRNQQNTEAFF

v_gene: TRBV7-9
j_gene: TRBJ2-7
CDR3aa: CASSLDLGSSYEQYF

v_gene: TRBV4-1
j_gene: TRBJ2-7
CDR3aa: CASSQDFSGVPREQYF

v_gene: TRBV7-7
j_gene: TRBJ2-3
CDR3aa: CASSLSGGDTQYF

v_gene: TRBV12-3/TRBV12-4
j_gene: TRBJ1-4
CDR3aa: CASTLDWREKLFF

v_gene: TRBV3-1
j_gene: TRBJ2-5
CDR3aa: CASTLIGRGETQYF

v_gene: TRBV11-2
j_gene: TRBJ2-5
CDR3aa: CASSLGRALFQETQYF

v_gene: TRBV6-2/TRBV6-3
j_gene: TRBJ1-1
CDR3aa: CASRGQGRTEAFF

v_gene: TRBV27
j_gene: TRBJ2-1
CDR3aa: CASSLSSGRTLYNEQFF

v_gene: TRBV5-6
j_gene: TRBJ2-3
CDR3aa: CASSFSSGTDTQYF

v_gene: TRBV25-1
j_gene: TRBJ1-6
CDR3aa: CASRDQLRMGPLHF

v_gene: TRBV12-3/TRBV12-4
j_gene: TRBJ2-3
CDR3aa: CASSPPARGTTQYF

v_gene: TRBV10-3
j_gene: TRBJ1-1
CDR3aa: CAISGRVGMGTEAFF

v_gene: TRBV6-6
j_gene: TRBJ2-5
CDR3aa: CASSYSNRGMQETQYF

v_gene: TRBV12-3/TRBV12-4
j_gene: TRBJ1-1
CDR3aa: CASSWHLGIGTLEAFF

v_gene: TRBV27
j_gene: TRBJ1-6
CDR3aa: CASSRDTSAYNSPLHF

v_gene: TRBV6-2/TRBV6-3
j_gene: TRBJ2-7
CDR3aa: CASKRPGTHEQYF

v_gene: TRBV6-5
j_gene: TRBJ1-1
CDR3aa: CASGWMANTEAFF

v_gene: TRBV15
j_gene: TRBJ1-1
CDR3aa: CATSVRTGSVPLNTEAFF

v_gene: TRBV2
j_gene: TRBJ1-6
CDR3aa: CASSESNSPLHF

v_gene: TRBV4-1
j_gene: TRBJ2-7
CDR3aa: CASSRGLTTYEQYF

v_gene: TRBV4-1
j_gene: TRBJ2-5
CDR3aa: CASSQGPGTETQYF

v_gene: TRBV7-8
j_gene: TRBJ1-1
CDR3aa: CASSLAEGWAFF

v_gene: TRBV20-1
j_gene: TRBJ2-7
CDR3aa: CSARGAGASGILYEQYF

v_gene: TRBV20-1
j_gene: TRBJ2-5
CDR3aa: CSAVRQAEETQYF

v_gene: TRBV4-1
j_gene: TRBJ2-1
CDR3aa: CASSQESYNEQFF

v_gene: TRBV5-1
j_gene: TRBJ2-5
CDR3aa: CASSPGTAPGETQYF

v_gene: TRBV10-3
j_gene: TRBJ2-5
CDR3aa: CAISGAGSAETQYF

v_gene: TRBV6-5
j_gene: TRBJ2-6
CDR3aa: CASRNRGGSGANVLTF

v_gene: TRBV6-5
j_gene: TRBJ2-7
CDR3aa: CASSYTGSYEQYF

v_gene: TRBV5-6
j_gene: TRBJ2-7
CDR3aa: CASSLVQGAGEQYF

v_gene: TRBV24-1
j_gene: TRBJ2-3
CDR3aa: CATSDPRAGGTDTQYF

v_gene: TRBV7-2
j_gene: TRBJ2-1
CDR3aa: CASSSGLAGAYNEQFF

v_gene: TRBV19
j_gene: TRBJ1-2
CDR3aa: CASSPRDTLNYGYTF

v_gene: TRBV12-3/TRBV12-4
j_gene: TRBJ2-1
CDR3aa: CASSQRDRSYNEQFF

v_gene: TRBV27
j_gene: TRBJ2-7
CDR3aa: CASTRAGSSYEQYF

v_gene: TRBV2
j_gene: TRBJ2-1
CDR3aa: CASSRTRVASYNEQFF

v_gene: TRBV30
j_gene: TRBJ1-2
CDR3aa: CAYYRDYGYTF

v_gene: TRBV3-1
j_gene: TRBJ2-5
CDR3aa: CASSQWQGAGSQETQYF

v_gene: TRBV27
j_gene: TRBJ1-2
CDR3aa: CASYDARHGYTF

v_gene: TRBV6-1
j_gene: TRBJ1-5
CDR3aa: CASSARDGGNQPQHF

v_gene: TRBV5-1
j_gene: TRBJ2-5
CDR3aa: CASTVGPSGRGETQYF

v_gene: TRBV6-5
j_gene: TRBJ2-1
CDR3aa: CASSPSTGEEDNEQFF

v_gene: TRBV5-6
j_gene: TRBJ2-1
CDR3aa: CASSLSGRPNVEQFF

v_gene: TRBV12-3/TRBV12-4
j_gene: TRBJ1-2
CDR3aa: CASSPGTSGYTF

v_gene: TRBV6-1
j_gene: TRBJ2-7
CDR3aa: CASSPRSDRGEQYF

v_gene: TRBV2
j_gene: TRBJ2-7
CDR3aa: CASMDRGRYEQYF

v_gene: TRBV5-1
j_gene: TRBJ2-6
CDR3aa: CASSSYRGPQPSGANVLTF

v_gene: TRBV27
j_gene: TRBJ2-1
CDR3aa: CASSAGTSGINEQFF